This passage covers 23 T cell receptor beta chains from one sample sequenced in a study of graft-versus-host responses after intestinal transplantation. The assay was immunoSEQ multiplex PCR, and TCRdb's table has in-frame clones only and misses some. The table includes more than 50,000 clones, around 90% detected once. The source was PBMCs, collected around 120 days after intestinal transplantation. These receptors were collected from a human patient who received an intestinal transplant, so some T cells may come from the graft donor.

The rearrangement links TRBV28 to TRBJ2-1; D is ambiguous. V lost 4 bases and J lost 7, with 11 bases in between. This CDR3 contains 13 residues. The germline V gene has CDR1 MDHEN and CDR2 SYDVKM. CDR3 DNA: TGTGCCAGCAGTTCATTCACTTGGAATGAGCAGTTCTTC. Amino acid sequence: CASSSFTWNEQFF.

This chain uses TRBV5-5 with TRBJ1-3; no reliable D call. Germline V gene sequence: CDR1 SGHKS, CDR2 YYEKEE (reference sequence). Trimming shortened V by 1 base and J by 2 bases, and 4 bases separated the two germline ends. The CDR3 contains 13 residues. The CDR3 bases are TGTGCCAGCAGCTTGTTCCCTGGAAACACCATATATTTT. Its protein is CASSLFPGNTIYF.

J is TRBJ2-1 and V is TRBV30; 8 bases map to TRBD2. The CDR3 consists of 12 residues. Trimming took 8 bases from V and 7 from J; bases not matched to a gene: 7. Germline loops: CDR1 GTSNPN, CDR2 SVGIG (reference sequence). The CDR3 nucleotides are TGTGCCGGGGCCGGGGGGGCGAATGAGCAGTTCTTC. This gives the protein CAGAGGANEQFF.

The V and J genes are TRBV2 and TRBJ2-5; D may be TRBD2 (6 bases). Germline loops: CDR1 SNHLY, CDR2 FYNNEI. With 7 bases removed from V and 5 bases from J, the gap between germline ends came to 11 bases. The CDR3 runs to 12 residues. CDR3 DNA sequence: TGTGCCAGCACGGGGGACGATGAGACCCAGTACTTC. This sequence encodes CASTGDDETQYF. The full variable domain, its missing parts supplied by reference TRBV2 and TRBJ2-5, is EPEVTQTPSHQVTQMGQEVILRCVPISNHLYFYWYRQILGQKVEFLVSFYNNEISEKSEIFDDQFSVERPDGSNFTLKIRSTKLEDSAMYFCASTGDDETQYFGPGTRLLVL.

The CDR3 loop is CASSMTGLGHNEQFF. The CDR3 DNA follows: TGTGCCAGTAGTATGACGGGACTAGGGCACAATGAGCAGTTCTTC. J is TRBJ2-1 and V is TRBV19; TRBD2 agrees at 8 bases. CDR1 is LNHDA and CDR2 is SQIVND in the germline V gene (reference sequence). The CDR3 is made up of 15 amino acids. The J segment lost 5 bases and the V segment lost 3 bases, leaving 6 bases of the junction unmatched. Complete variable domain (other parts from reference TRBV19 and TRBJ2-1): DGGITQSPKYLFRKEGQNVTLSCEQNLNHDAMYWYRQDPGQGLRLIYYSQIVNDFQKGDIAEGYSVSREKKESFPLTVTSAQKNPTAFYLCASSMTGLGHNEQFFGPGTRLTVL.

This clone came up once. The chain is built from TRBV7-9 and TRBJ1-4, with no clear D. The CDR3 loop spans 15 amino acids. Trimming removed 4 bases at V and 0 bases at J, with 9 bases between. Per germline, CDR1 SEHNR and CDR2 FQNEAQ (reference sequence). The DNA of the CDR3 is TGTGCCAGCAGCTCTCGGACCTCAACTAATGAAAAACTGTTTTTT. As protein: CASSSRTSTNEKLFF.

The rearrangement uses TRBV15 and TRBJ2-2; 10 bases are a match to TRBD2. Trimming at V came to 1 base and at J to 7 bases, leaving 12 bases not matched to a gene. CDR1 is LNHNV, CDR2 YYDKDF, per germline (reference sequence). The CDR3 is 18 residues long. The CDR3 reads CATSRAVVAGGYGGELFF. As DNA, the CDR3 is TGTGCCACCAGCAGAGCGGTTGTAGCGGGGGGTTACGGCGGGGAGCTGTTTTTT.

The chain carries TRBV5-6 and TRBJ1-1; tentative D call: TRBD1 (5 bases). V dropped 4 bases and J dropped 1 base, with 14 bases sitting between them. CDR3 size: 15 residues. Germline V gene data show CDR1 as SGHDT and CDR2 as YYEEEE. CDR3 residues: CASSEAGLPNTEAFF. CDR3 sequence (DNA): TGTGCCAGCAGCGAGGCGGGACTCCCGAACACTGAAGCTTTCTTT.

The chain uses TRBV25-1 and TRBJ1-1, with D hard to call. This CDR3 has 13 residues. V was shortened by 3 bases and J by 11 bases, with 16 bases between the two germline ends. CDR1 and CDR2 from the germline V gene are MGHDK and SYGVNS. Here the CDR3 reads CASSDGAWRPAFF. For the CDR3, the DNA is TGTGCCAGCAGTGACGGAGCCTGGCGGCCCGCTTTCTTT.

This sequence joins TRBV5-1 and TRBJ2-2; 7 bases match TRBD1. The germline V gene has CDR1 SGHRS and CDR2 YFSETQ. The length of the CDR3 is 14 residues. V lost 0 bases, J lost 7 bases, and 3 bases stayed unmatched. The CDR3 spells CASSLEGAGGELFF. The CDR3 DNA follows: TGCGCCAGCAGCTTGGAGGGGGCAGGCGGGGAGCTGTTTTTT.

The chain carries TRBV7-9 and TRBJ1-1; no firm D call. The CDR3 loop spans 13 amino acids. Germline V gene data show CDR1 as SEHNR and CDR2 as FQNEAQ (reference sequence). The V and J ends lost 2 bases and 3 bases respectively, with 7 bases between them. Written as DNA, the CDR3 is TGTGCCAGCAGCTTAAGCGGCTACACTGAAGCTTTCTTT. Translating it yields CASSLSGYTEAFF.

This clone was observed a single time. The chain links TRBV5-1 to TRBJ2-1; D not certain. CDR3 length: 12 residues. V dropped 0 bases and J dropped 10 bases, with 8 bases sitting between them. CDR1 is SGHRS and CDR2 is YFSETQ in the germline V gene. The CDR3 reads CASSLGTAEQFF. The CDR3 bases are TGCGCCAGCAGCTTGGGGACGGCAGAGCAGTTCTTC.

The genes are TRBV7-2 and TRBJ2-4; 7 nucleotides line up with TRBD1. The CDR3 has 15 amino acids. Germline trimming cut 5 bases from V and 7 bases from J; bases unmatched to any gene: 11. Germline assignment: CDR1 SGHTA and CDR2 FQGNSA. The CDR3 protein is CASSRDRISGNIQYF. The CDR3 region has the DNA TGTGCCAGCAGCCGGGACAGAATCTCCGGGAACATTCAGTACTTC.

This clone has just one count. The chain has TRBV7-9 and TRBJ2-1; 8 bases map to TRBD2. This CDR3 is 14 amino acids long. Per germline, CDR1 SEHNR and CDR2 FQNEAQ (reference sequence). V shed 0 bases and J 6 bases; nucleotides not matched to a gene: 1. The CDR3 is CASSLALAGNEQFF. The CDR3 bases are TGTGCCAGCAGCTTAGCGCTAGCGGGCAATGAGCAGTTCTTC.

The V and J genes are TRBV28 and TRBJ2-1; 7 bases agree with TRBD1. With 6 bases clipped from V and 8 bases from J, the junction kept 7 bases outside the gene matches. This CDR3 region has 13 residues. CDR1 and CDR2 from the germline V gene are MDHEN and SYDVKM. The CDR3 nucleotides read TGTGCCAGCAGCCTAAGGGGGCCCGATGAGCAGTTCTTC. Translating gives CASSLRGPDEQFF. Looking up the rest from reference TRBV28 and TRBJ2-1 gives the full variable domain: DVKVTQSSRYLVKRTGEKVFLECVQDMDHENMFWYRQDPGLGLRLIYFSYDVKMKEKGDIPEGYSVSREKKERFSLILESASTNQTSMYLCASSLRGPDEQFFGPGTRLTVL.

The chain carries TRBV5-5 and TRBJ2-2, with 8 bases lining up with TRBD2. The germline V gene encodes CDR1 SGHKS and CDR2 YYEKEE (reference sequence). The CDR3 totals 14 residues. Losses at the gene ends were 3 bases for V and 7 bases for J; bases not matched to a gene: 5. The CDR3, as DNA: TGTGCCAGCAGCTCGACCGGGACTAGCGGGGAGCTGTTTTTT. As protein: CASSSTGTSGELFF.

A single count supports this clone. The chain links TRBV7-9 to TRBJ2-7; 8 nucleotides line up with TRBD1. Germline V lookup: CDR1 SEHNR, CDR2 FQNEAQ (reference sequence). The trim removed 7 bases at V and 2 bases at J, leaving 7 bases unmatched. This CDR3 is 14 amino acids long. The CDR3 nucleotides read TGTGCCAGCACGGACCACAGGGGGGCCTACGAGCAGTACTTC. This sequence encodes CASTDHRGAYEQYF.

The rearrangement uses TRBV27 and TRBJ1-2, with TRBD1 matching 10 bases. The germline V gene has CDR1 MNHEY and CDR2 SMNVEV (reference sequence). There are 15 residues in the CDR3. The V segment lost 6 bases and the J segment 3 bases; nucleotides outside the gene matches: 7. In nucleotides, the CDR3 is TGTGCCAGCAGAGTTCGGGACAGGGGATACTATGGCTACACCTTC. Translated, it gives CASRVRDRGYYGYTF.

Of note for this clone: A junction boundary mismatches the germline segment, possibly from a read error. Other DNA variants within this sample encode the same CDR3. The chain recombines TRBV7-9 with TRBJ1-1; D ambiguous. The germline V gene has CDR1 SEHNR and CDR2 FQNEAQ (reference sequence). CDR3 length: 13 residues. CDR3 sequence (DNA): TGTGCCAGCAGCTTAGGGACTTATGGTGAAGCCTTCTTT. It codes for CASSLGTYGEAFF.

DNA for the CDR3: TGTGCCAGCAGCTTATGGTGGAGGACGGGCACTGAAGCTTTCTTT. Translation gives CASSLWWRTGTEAFF. The chain links TRBV11-2 to TRBJ1-1; D gene unclear. Per the germline V gene, CDR1 is SGHAT and CDR2 is FQNNGV. V lost 2 bases to trimming and J lost 4 bases, with 14 bases between them. This CDR3 is built from 15 residues.

V gene TRBV5-1 combines with J gene TRBJ2-7; D gene ambiguous. CDR1 and CDR2 from the germline V gene are SGHRS and YFSETQ. Trimming shortened V by 3 bases and J by 2 bases, and 9 bases separated the two germline ends. The CDR3 length is 13 residues. CDR3 DNA sequence: TGCGCCAGCAGCTCGGACCTAGCCTACGAGCAGTACTTC. Residues: CASSSDLAYEQYF.

The chain has TRBV7-6 and TRBJ2-3, with 7 bases lining up with TRBD1. Germline V gene sequence: CDR1 SGHVS, CDR2 FNYEAQ. The J segment lost 6 bases and the V segment lost 1 base, leaving 4 bases of the junction unmatched. The CDR3 has 14 amino acids. CDR3 nucleotide sequence: TGTGCCAGCAGCTTAGGAGGGGGCCGGGATACGCAGTATTTT. It yields the protein CASSLGGGRDTQYF.

The V and J genes are TRBV11-2 and TRBJ2-3, with 7 bases that match TRBD2. Looked up from germline, CDR1 is SGHAT and CDR2 is FQNNGV. This CDR3 contains 17 residues. V was pared by 0 bases and J by 4 bases, with 10 bases of the junction left unmatched. In nucleotides, the CDR3 is TGTGCCAGCAGCTTAGATAGGGTGCGGGAGAGCCCAGATACGCAGTATTTT. Protein sequence: CASSLDRVRESPDTQYF. The full variable domain, completed using reference TRBV11-2 and TRBJ2-3, is EAGVAQSPRYKIIEKRQSVAFWCNPISGHATLYWYQQILGQGPKLLIQFQNNGVVDDSQLPKDRFSAERLKGVDSTLKIQPAKLEDSAVYLCASSLDRVRESPDTQYFGPGTRLTVL.